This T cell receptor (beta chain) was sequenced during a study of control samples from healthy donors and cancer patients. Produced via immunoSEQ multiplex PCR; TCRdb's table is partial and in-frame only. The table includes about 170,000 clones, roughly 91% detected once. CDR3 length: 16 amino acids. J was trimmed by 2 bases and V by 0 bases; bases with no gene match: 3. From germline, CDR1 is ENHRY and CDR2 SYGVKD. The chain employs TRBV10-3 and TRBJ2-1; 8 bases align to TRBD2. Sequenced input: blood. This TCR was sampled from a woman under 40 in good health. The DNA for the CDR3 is TGTGCCATCAGTGAGTCGAGCGGGAGTCCCTACAATGAGCAGTTCTTC. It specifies CAISESSGSPYNEQFF.